The present T cell receptor (beta chain) was sequenced within a study of patients and donors after allogeneic stem cell transplantation. TCRdb fed the RT-PCR reads into MiXCR, producing one record per CDR3 protein. The data hold about 960,000 distinct CDR3 sequences, with around 17% observed a single time. This clonotype was detected a few times. CDR3 length: 18 amino acids. In germline, CDR1 is SGHAT, CDR2 FQNNGV. V was pared by 8 bases and J by 2 bases, with 19 bases of the junction left unmatched. This chain links TRBV11-2 with TRBJ2-3, with 7 bases aligning to TRBD2. This TCR was sampled from a human donor who was either an allogeneic HSCT recipient or a stem cell or donor lymphocyte infusion donor (not recorded which). It is not recorded whose cells these are; they may come from a transplant donor. Material: blood, either unsorted or a sorted T cell fraction (not recorded which). The CDR3 DNA reads as TGTGCCAGCCCCAGGGAGGACTCGCGGGGGTGGATCACAGATACGCAGTATTTT. Residues: CASPREDSRGWITDTQYF. Looking up the rest from reference TRBV11-2 and TRBJ2-3 gives the full variable domain: EAGVAQSPRYKIIEKRQSVAFWCNPISGHATLYWYQQILGQGPKLLIQFQNNGVVDDSQLPKDRFSAERLKGVDSTLKIQPAKLEDSAVYLCASPREDSRGWITDTQYFGPGTRLTVL.